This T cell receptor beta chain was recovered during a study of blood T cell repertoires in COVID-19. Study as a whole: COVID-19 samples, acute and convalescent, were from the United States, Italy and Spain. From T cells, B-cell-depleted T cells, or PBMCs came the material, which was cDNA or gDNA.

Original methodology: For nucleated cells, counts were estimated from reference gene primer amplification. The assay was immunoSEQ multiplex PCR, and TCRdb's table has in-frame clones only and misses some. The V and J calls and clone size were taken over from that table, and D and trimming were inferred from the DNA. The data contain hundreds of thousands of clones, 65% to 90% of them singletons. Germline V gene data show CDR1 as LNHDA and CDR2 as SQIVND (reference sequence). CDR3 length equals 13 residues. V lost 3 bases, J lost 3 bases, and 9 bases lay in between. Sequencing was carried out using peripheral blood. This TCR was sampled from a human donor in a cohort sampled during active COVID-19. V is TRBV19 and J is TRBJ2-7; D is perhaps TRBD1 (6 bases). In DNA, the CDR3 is TGTGCCAGTAGTATCCAGGGGCACTACGAGCAGTACTTC. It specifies CASSIQGHYEQYF.